A selection of T cell receptor beta chains follows, all from one sample in a study of blood T cell repertoires in COVID-19. Profiling relied on immunoSEQ multiplex PCR, and the TCRdb table lists in-frame clones only, not all of them. The sample shows 200,000 or so clones, more than 70% of them seen only once. Sequenced input: PBMCs or T cells enriched from blood (not recorded which). These receptors all come from a woman aged 18-30 years who had recovered from COVID-19. Each CDR3 is given with its conserved first and last residue. D genes are given only for firm matches. For some rows the clone size is stated as once, few or many, or as a class when expanded; others skip it.

>TRBJ1-6|.|.|TRBV2
TGTGCCAGCAGCCCCCCCTATACCAATTCACCCCTCCACTTT
CASSPPYTNSPLHF
>TRBJ1-2|.|once|TRBV28
TGTGCCAGCGGTAACTCAAATAACTATGGCTACACCTTC
CASGNSNNYGYTF
>TRBJ2-3|.|.|TRBV19
TGTGCCAGTAGTATAGTAACCGCCCGGGGCACAGATACGCAGTATTTT
CASSIVTARGTDTQYF
>TRBJ2-7|TRBD1|few|TRBV27
TGTGCCAGCAGACCCCGCGACAGGGCTCTCTACGAGCAGTACTTC
CASRPRDRALYEQYF
>TRBJ1-1|TRBD1|.|TRBV5-1
TGCGCCAGCAGCTTAGGGACAGGGAACACTGAAGCTTTCTTT
CASSLGTGNTEAFF
>TRBJ2-1|.|.|TRBV28
TGTGCCAGCACCCAGGGCTACAATGAGCAGTTCTTC
CASTQGYNEQFF
>TRBJ1-2|.|.|TRBV23-1
TGCGCCAGCAGTCAATCGGTCCTGGGGGCGCATGGCTACACCTTC
CASSQSVLGAHGYTF
>TRBJ1-3|TRBD1|.|TRBV5-1
TGCGCCAGCAGCTGGGGGACAGCTGGAAACACCATATATTTT
CASSWGTAGNTIYF
>TRBJ1-5|.|.|TRBV6-5
TGTGCCAGCAGTTACGGGGGGAATCAGCCCCAGCATTTT
CASSYGGNQPQHF
>TRBJ1-6|.|once|TRBV28
TGTGCCAGCAGTTCTGGGGGCGGTTCACCCCTCCACTTT
CASSSGGGSPLHF
>TRBJ1-5|.|.|TRBV24-1
TGTGCCACCAGTGATGGGCTTGGCAATCAGCCCCAGCATTTT
CATSDGLGNQPQHF
>TRBJ1-1|TRBD1|.|TRBV3-1/TRBV3-2
TGTGCCAGCAGCCAAATGACAGGGGGCGGAACTGAAGCTTTCTTT
CASSQMTGGGTEAFF
>TRBJ2-5|.|.|TRBV7-9
TGTGCCAGCAGCCGAACGGGTTTCCAAGAGACCCAGTACTTC
CASSRTGFQETQYF
>TRBJ2-2|.|.|TRBV11-2
TGTGCCAGCAGCCTAGTAGAGTACCCCGGGGAGCTGTTTTTT
CASSLVEYPGELFF
>TRBJ1-2|TRBD1|once|TRBV3-1/TRBV3-2
TGTGCCAGCAGCCAGGGACAGGGCGGTTATGGCTACACCTTC
CASSQGQGGYGYTF
>TRBJ1-1|TRBD1|once|TRBV12-5
TGTGCTAGTGGGACAGGGGTTTCTCGGGCTTTCTTT
CASGTGVSRAFF
>TRBJ2-1|.|few|TRBV21-1
TGTGCCAGCAGCAACCGACTAGCGGGGAGCCGGGGCTCCTACAATGAGCAGTTCTTC
CASSNRLAGSRGSYNEQFF
>TRBJ2-7|.|.|TRBV5-4
TGTGCCGCCAGCTGGGGCGGTCTGGGCGAGCAGTACTTC
CAASWGGLGEQYF
>TRBJ2-1|TRBD2|.|TRBV7-2
TGTGCCAGCAGCCCGGGACTAGCGGGGAGGGATGAGCAGTTCTTC
CASSPGLAGRDEQFF
>TRBJ1-5|.|.|TRBV2
TGTGCCAGCAGAGAGGCCCTGTGGGCGGGTCAGCCCCAGCATTTT
CASREALWAGQPQHF
>TRBJ1-1|.|.|TRBV28
TGTGCCAGCAGTTTATATGGCTCCCCTGAAGCTTTCTTT
CASSLYGSPEAFF
>TRBJ2-7|TRBD2|.|TRBV3-1/TRBV3-2
TGTGCCAGCAGCCAAGATAAGCGGGGGGGGTACGAGCAGTACTTC
CASSQDKRGGYEQYF
>TRBJ2-2|TRBD1|.|TRBV7-8
TGTGCCAGCAGCTTCATGACAGGGGTCACCGGGGAGCTGTTTTTT
CASSFMTGVTGELFF
>TRBJ2-3|.|.|TRBV3-1/TRBV3-2
TGTGCCAGCAGCCAGCTTGGGGGGGGGCCAAATACGCAGTATTTT
CASSQLGGGPNTQYF
>TRBJ1-1|TRBD1|.|TRBV11-1
TGTGCCAGCAGCCTCGCCAGGGGGCGCGGGTCTGAAGCTTTCTTT
CASSLARGRGSEAFF
>TRBJ2-7|TRBD2|.|TRBV7-3
TGTGCCAGCAGTTCTGGACTAGCTGGCGAGCAGTACTTC
CASSSGLAGEQYF